This T cell receptor beta chain was documented in a study of shared clonotypes between healthy human individuals. Profiling relied on immunoSEQ multiplex PCR, and the TCRdb table lists in-frame clones only, not all of them. The sample yields roughly 1.4 million clones, approximately 98.5% seen once. Trimming removed 11 bases at V and 5 bases at J, with 15 bases between. Germline lookup yields CDR1 MNHNS and CDR2 SASEGT. The CDR3 loop spans 12 amino acids. The sequence came from a man younger than 45 in good health. Sequenced: naive CD4+ T cells sorted from blood. Subset given: CD45RA+ positively selected. The V call is TRBV6-1, the J call TRBJ1-2; possible D gene TRBD1, 6 bases. CDR3 loop: CAVGGRGYGYTF. DNA of the CDR3: TGTGCCGTCGGGGGAAGGGGGTATGGCTACACCTTC.